The next 10 T cell receptor beta chains were all read from a single sample in a study of shared clonotypes between healthy human individuals. The repertoire was sequenced with immunoSEQ multiplex PCR; TCRdb's copy has only in-frame clones and lacks some. The sample holds 150,000 to 200,000 clones, around 63% seen once. What was sequenced was memory CD4+ T cells sorted from blood. Subset: CD45RA-negative fraction. Source of these receptors: a man younger than 40 in good health.

The chain employs TRBV5-4 and TRBJ2-2; no clear D. Germline CDR1 and CDR2: SGHNT and YYREEE (reference sequence). The CDR3 length is 11 residues. V was shortened by 4 bases and J by 4 bases, with 2 bases between the two germline ends. DNA for the CDR3: TGTGCCAGCAGCGTCACCGGGGAGCTGTTTTTT. Its translation: CASSVTGELFF. Variable domain in full (rest from reference TRBV5-4 and TRBJ2-2): ETGVTQSPTHLIKTRGQQVTLRCSSQSGHNTVSWYQQALGQGPQFIFQYYREEENGRGNFPPRFSGLQFPNYSSELNVNALELDDSALYLCASSVTGELFFGEGSRLTVL.

In DNA form, the CDR3 reads TGTGCCAGCAGTTTACCGATGGGTCCGAACACTGAAGCTTTCTTT. Its translation: CASSLPMGPNTEAFF. J is TRBJ1-1 and V is TRBV28; no clear D gene. V was cut by 2 bases and J by 1 base, with 11 bases left in between. This CDR3 spans 15 amino acids. Germline CDR1 reads MDHEN; CDR2 reads SYDVKM.

The chain couples TRBV11-2 to TRBJ2-7; 12 nucleotides match TRBD1. The CDR3 covers 17 residues. CDR1 is SGHAT and CDR2 is FQNNGV in the germline V gene. J gave up 5 bases and V 7 bases, and 15 bases lay outside the gene matches. The chain's CDR3 is CASTKLNRDRGRNEQYF. In DNA, the CDR3 is TGTGCCAGCACCAAATTAAACCGGGACAGGGGGCGCAACGAGCAGTACTTC.

This clone was recorded once. This chain connects TRBV19 to TRBJ2-2; D call uncertain. CDR1 is LNHDA and CDR2 is SQIVND in the germline V gene (reference sequence). The V end was cut by 8 bases, the J end by 7 bases, with 17 bases between. The CDR3 has 14 residues. This CDR3 is CASSTGLRYGELFF. CDR3 sequence (DNA): TGTGCCAGTTCAACGGGCCTCCGGTACGGGGAGCTGTTTTTT. The full variable domain, in which reference TRBV19 and TRBJ2-2 provide the parts outside the CDR3, is DGGITQSPKYLFRKEGQNVTLSCEQNLNHDAMYWYRQDPGQGLRLIYYSQIVNDFQKGDIAEGYSVSREKKESFPLTVTSAQKNPTAFYLCASSTGLRYGELFFGEGSRLTVL.

On this clone: Different DNA sequences within this sample yield the same CDR3. The chain joins TRBV18 to TRBJ2-3, with TRBD2 matching over 7 bases. V trimming: 1 base; J trimming: 1 base; junction bases outside the gene matches: 2. The CDR3 runs 15 residues. Germline loops: CDR1 KGHSH, CDR2 LQKENI. CDR3 in DNA: TGTGCCAGCTCACCACAGGGAGGGGGCACAGATACGCAGTATTTT. It is translated as CASSPQGGGTDTQYF.

The chain recombines TRBV5-6 with TRBJ2-7, with D maybe TRBD1 (6 bases). This CDR3 comprises 14 residues. Trimming took off 0 bases at V and 6 bases at J, with 13 bases between the two ends. The germline CDR1 and CDR2 sequences are SGHDT and YYEEEE. The CDR3 DNA is TGTGCCAGCAGCTTGGTGCCTACAGGGACCGAGCAGTACTTC. Translation gives CASSLVPTGTEQYF.

This chain connects TRBV5-1 to TRBJ2-7; D possibly matches TRBD1 or TRBD2 (5 bases each). Trimming took 0 bases from V and 5 from J, leaving 12 bases between them. The CDR3 is made up of 14 amino acids. Germline V lookup: CDR1 SGHRS, CDR2 YFSETQ. CDR3 in amino acids: CASSLAQAGDEQYF. The CDR3 region has the DNA TGCGCCAGCAGCTTGGCACAGGCGGGCGACGAGCAGTACTTC.

V is TRBV28 and J is TRBJ1-2; the D gene is possibly TRBD1 (6 bases). The CDR3 is 14 residues long. Germline loops: CDR1 MDHEN, CDR2 SYDVKM. V was clipped by 7 bases and J by 2 bases, with 14 bases between them. This CDR3 is CASNLRGLNYGYTF. CDR3 DNA sequence: TGTGCCAGCAACCTCAGGGGACTAAACTATGGCTACACCTTC.

The rearrangement links TRBV11-2 to TRBJ2-7; 7 bases fit TRBD2. The CDR3 is 16 amino acids. The V segment lost 0 bases and the J segment 0 bases; nucleotides outside the gene matches: 5. CDR1 and CDR2 (germline): SGHAT, FQNNGV. CDR3 amino acids: CASSLDGGSRSYEQYF. Here the CDR3 DNA reads TGTGCCAGCAGCTTAGACGGCGGGAGTCGCTCCTACGAGCAGTACTTC.

This clone occurred a few times. This sequence joins TRBV2 and TRBJ1-5; D gene uncertain. The CDR3 consists of 15 residues. Germline CDR1 SNHLY, CDR2 FYNNEI. V was pared by 1 base and J by 5 bases, with 12 bases between. The CDR3 loop is CASSEGLRGDQPQHF. The CDR3 nucleotides are TGTGCCAGCAGTGAAGGCCTCCGAGGCGATCAGCCCCAGCATTTT.